These T cell receptor beta chains were read from a single sample in a study of T cell responses to AZD1222 COVID-19 vaccine. Profiled with immunoSEQ multiplex PCR; TCRdb holds only in-frame clones, not every one. The repertoire includes 120,000 to 150,000 clones, roughly 88% of them detected once, and more than 1.5% sits in the top ten. The input for sequencing was peripheral blood, taken 28 days after the second AZD1222 dose. All receptors derive from an adult who received the AZD1222 COVID-19 vaccine. Both conserved end residues are part of each CDR3. D genes are given only for firm matches. Clone size appears in some rows only: once, few, many, or a class for an expanded clone.

CDR3: CATSDGTSGRWNEQFF
DNA: TGTGCCACCAGTGATGGGACTAGCGGGAGGTGGAATGAGCAGTTCTTC
J: TRBJ2-1
D: TRBD2
V: TRBV24-1
size: NA

CDR3: CASSEQATYEQYF
DNA: TGTGCCAGCAGTGAGCAGGCCACCTACGAGCAGTACTTC
J: TRBJ2-7
D: NA
V: TRBV2
size: NA

CDR3: CSVWTSLNTEAFF
DNA: TGCAGCGTATGGACCTCATTGAACACTGAAGCTTTCTTT
J: TRBJ1-1
D: NA
V: TRBV29-1
size: NA

CDR3: CASSFGQDEKLFF
DNA: TGTGCCAGCAGCTTTGGGCAGGATGAAAAACTGTTTTTT
J: TRBJ1-4
D: NA
V: TRBV11-2
size: NA

CDR3: CASSLAGTYNEQFF
DNA: TGTGCCAGCAGCTTGGCAGGGACGTACAATGAGCAGTTCTTC
J: TRBJ2-1
D: NA
V: TRBV5-5
size: once

CDR3: CAWSVGAGKLFF
DNA: TGTGCCTGGAGTGTTGGGGCCGGAAAACTGTTTTTT
J: TRBJ1-4
D: NA
V: TRBV30
size: NA

CDR3: CASSLGHPKDGYTF
DNA: TGCGCCAGCAGCTTGGGACACCCCAAGGATGGCTACACCTTC
J: TRBJ1-2
D: NA
V: TRBV5-1
size: NA

CDR3: CAWTPPGARRYEQYF
DNA: TGTGCCTGGACCCCCCCTGGGGCTAGACGATACGAGCAGTACTTC
J: TRBJ2-7
D: NA
V: TRBV30
size: NA

CDR3: CASSYVIWGKEAFF
DNA: TGTGCCAGTAGTTACGTCATTTGGGGGAAAGAAGCTTTCTTT
J: TRBJ1-1
D: NA
V: TRBV19
size: NA

CDR3: CASSEDRAEGYTF
DNA: TGTGCCAGCAGCGAAGACAGGGCGGAAGGCTACACCTTC
J: TRBJ1-2
D: TRBD1
V: TRBV7-8
size: NA

CDR3: CASSDRPTNEKLFF
DNA: TGTGCCAGCAGCGACAGGCCAACTAATGAAAAACTGTTTTTT
J: TRBJ1-4
D: NA
V: TRBV2
size: NA

CDR3: CASTPDRGNYGYTF
DNA: TGTGCCAGTACCCCGGACAGGGGAAACTATGGCTACACCTTC
J: TRBJ1-2
D: TRBD1
V: TRBV19
size: NA

CDR3: CASSPRASGSFGVWEQYF
DNA: TGTGCCAGCAGCCCCCGGGCTAGCGGGAGTTTTGGGGTTTGGGAGCAGTACTTC
J: TRBJ2-7
D: TRBD2
V: TRBV11-2
size: NA

CDR3: CASTRASGDYSPLHF
DNA: TGTGCCAGCACACGGGCCAGCGGGGATTATTCACCCCTCCACTTT
J: TRBJ1-6
D: NA
V: TRBV6-5
size: NA

CDR3: CAIRSGPTSDTQYF
DNA: TGTGCCATCCGTAGCGGACCCACCTCCGATACGCAGTATTTT
J: TRBJ2-3
D: NA
V: TRBV10-3
size: once

CDR3: CASRPNRGDEQFF
DNA: TGCGCCAGCCGCCCGAACAGGGGAGATGAGCAGTTCTTC
J: TRBJ2-1
D: TRBD1
V: TRBV5-1
size: NA